These 18 T cell receptor beta chains share one sample of origin, sequenced in a study of T cells in Graves' hyperthyroidism and ophthalmopathy. TCR beta CDR3 sequences were amplified from RNA transcripts. HTBI primers were employed in a first-round RT-PCR of the TCR CDR3. TCRdb ran MiXCR on the multiplex PCR reads and lists one entry per CDR3 protein. The sample holds over 300,000 distinct CDR3 sequences, about an eighth seen once. The sample taken for sequencing was blood. These receptors all come from a woman between 40 and 50 years old with Graves' ophthalmopathy.

This clonotype was picked up many times. The CDR3 loop reads CASSEGGGGRNEKLFF. CDR3 in DNA: TGTGCCAGCAGTGAAGGAGGAGGGGGTAGGAATGAAAAACTGTTTTTT. The J gene is TRBJ1-4, the V gene TRBV25-1, with D possibly matching TRBD1 (6 bases). Germline-derived CDR1 and CDR2 are MGHDK and SYGVNS. Trimming removed 2 bases at V and 5 bases at J, with 15 bases between. The CDR3 contains 16 residues.

This clonotype occurred many times. V and J are TRBV6-1 and TRBJ2-5; a weak D match, TRBD2 (6 bases). The CDR3 sequence is 15 residues long. The V gene's germline CDR1 is MNHNS and CDR2 SASEGT. The V gene lost 6 bases and the J gene lost 2 bases, with 16 bases spanning the gap. CDR3 sequence: CASRNLGGGQETQYF. The CDR3 nucleotides read TGTGCCAGCAGAAACCTGGGAGGAGGTCAAGAGACCCAGTACTTC.

V usage is TRBV28 and J usage is TRBJ2-2, with D unresolved. CDR1 is MDHEN and CDR2 is SYDVKM in the germline V gene. Trimming removed 6 bases from V and 7 bases from J, with 15 bases in between. The CDR3 has 14 amino acids. For the CDR3, the DNA is TGTGCCAGCAGCCTTTCCCTGAGGTACGGGGAGCTGTTTTTT. Amino acids: CASSLSLRYGELFF.

The V call is TRBV4-1, the J call TRBJ1-1, with a possible D match to TRBD1 (5 bases). Germline V CDR1 and CDR2: MGHRA, YSYEKL. V was trimmed by 2 bases and J by 8 bases, leaving 18 bases between them. The CDR3 is 15 amino acids. In DNA, the CDR3 is TGCGCCAGCAGCCAAAATCCGGGACCGCCGATAGAAGCTTTCTTT. Its protein is CASSQNPGPPIEAFF.

The rearrangement uses TRBV20-1 and TRBJ2-3, with D possibly matching TRBD2 (5 bases). Deletions cut 3 bases from V and 0 bases from J, with 10 bases between. The CDR3 consists of 14 residues. Per the germline V gene, CDR1 is DFQATT and CDR2 is SNEGSKA (reference sequence). Written as DNA, the CDR3 is TGCAGTGCTAGGTTGGACTCTAGCACAGATACGCAGTATTTT. It encodes CSARLDSSTDTQYF.

This clonotype has a count of ten or more. This chain joins TRBV12-3 or TRBV12-4 and TRBJ2-5; TRBD1 or TRBD2 may be the D gene (7 bases each). This CDR3 is built from 15 residues. Trimming cost V 10 bases and J 1 base, with 19 bases left between them. DNA for the CDR3: TGTGCCACTTCGAGGGGGCGGGGGACCCAAGAGACCCAGTACTTC. Protein product: CATSRGRGTQETQYF.

This clonotype was detected many times. The V and J genes are TRBV6-1 and TRBJ2-7, with D perhaps TRBD1 (6 bases). Trimming stripped 6 bases from V and 0 bases from J, with 15 bases between. This CDR3 is 15 amino acids long. The germline gives CDR1 MNHNS, CDR2 SASEGT. The CDR3 protein is CASRQDTGFSYEQYF. CDR3 nucleotides: TGTGCCAGCAGGCAAGACACAGGGTTCTCCTACGAGCAGTACTTC.

The table lists this clonotype with a count of one. The chain uses TRBV5-4 and TRBJ1-2; a possible D gene is TRBD1 (5 bases). The CDR3 is made up of 17 amino acids. Germline CDR1 is SGHNT and CDR2 is YYREEE (reference sequence). V lost 4 bases to trimming and J lost 5 bases, with 24 bases between them. The DNA for the CDR3 is TGTGCCAGCAGCCCCGGGGCCAAGACAGTAGAGTATTATGGCTACACCTTC. Protein sequence: CASSPGAKTVEYYGYTF.

This clonotype was seen many times. V gene TRBV20-1 combines with J gene TRBJ1-2, with 9 bases fitting TRBD1. The CDR3 length is 11 residues. With V trimmed by 6 bases and J by 8 bases, 4 bases remained unmatched. Germline assignment: CDR1 DFQATT and CDR2 SNEGSKA (reference sequence). The CDR3 loop is CSAGQGAGYTF. CDR3 DNA: TGCAGTGCGGGACAGGGCGCGGGCTACACCTTC.

On this clonotype: This may come from a read error, since a much larger clone is one base off. The chain combines TRBV6-2 or TRBV6-3 with TRBJ2-7; 15 bases map to TRBD2. This CDR3 comprises 15 residues. CDR1 and CDR2 from the germline V gene are MNHEY and SVGEGT. V shed 7 bases, J shed 7 bases, and the junction held 8 bases outside the gene matches. This CDR3 is CASTRTSGGVWEQYF. Here the CDR3 DNA reads TGTGCCAGCACCAGGACTAGCGGGGGGGTCTGGGAGCAGTACTTC.

Many counts were recorded for this clonotype. The chain uses TRBV7-8 and TRBJ1-5; no definite D call. Germline CDR1 is SGHVS and CDR2 is FQNEAQ. The V and J ends lost 1 base and 1 base respectively, with 11 bases between them. The CDR3 runs to 16 residues. The CDR3 reads CASSLEGLGSNQPQHF. CDR3 DNA: TGTGCCAGCAGCTTAGAAGGGCTGGGGAGCAATCAGCCCCAGCATTTT.

In its sample, this clonotype was seen many times. This chain links TRBV14 with TRBJ2-5; D remains unclear. V was clipped by 3 bases and J by 5 bases, with 16 bases between them. Germline V CDR1 and CDR2: SGHDN, FVKESK. There are 15 residues in the CDR3. The CDR3 is CASSHRTSPSETQYF. For the CDR3, the DNA is TGTGCCAGCAGCCACAGGACCAGCCCCTCGGAGACCCAGTACTTC.

This clonotype was detected ten times or more. The chain combines TRBV20-1 with TRBJ1-1, with TRBD1 as a possible D gene (6 bases). Trimming took off 3 bases at V and 1 base at J, with 9 bases between the two ends. The germline CDR1 and CDR2 sequences are DFQATT and SNEGSKA (reference sequence). The CDR3 covers 13 residues. The CDR3 region is CSASIQGNTEAFF. The DNA of the CDR3 is TGCAGTGCTAGCATACAGGGGAACACTGAAGCTTTCTTT.

The count of this clonotype is one. Since a much larger clone is just one base distant, this may be a read error. V usage is TRBV12-3 or TRBV12-4 and J usage is TRBJ2-2; TRBD2 is a possible D gene (5 bases). This CDR3 has 15 residues. The CDR3 DNA reads TGTGCCAGCAGTTACGGGTCTCCGAACACCGGGGATCTGTTTTTT. Its protein product is CASSYGSPNTGDLFF.

This clonotype was picked up many times. The chain combines TRBV11-2 with TRBJ1-5; weak D call: TRBD1 (6 bases). The V gene's germline CDR1 is SGHAT and CDR2 FQNNGV. There are 14 residues in the CDR3. V lost 3 bases and J 5 bases, leaving 11 bases between the germline ends. The CDR3 sequence: CASSFSGVDQPQHF. The CDR3, as DNA: TGTGCCAGCAGCTTTTCAGGGGTGGATCAGCCCCAGCATTTT.

This clonotype was seen ten or more times. The chain is built from TRBV7-2 and TRBJ2-3; 8 nucleotides match TRBD2. V lost 5 bases, J lost 4 bases, and 8 bases stayed unmatched. Looked up from germline, CDR1 is SGHTA and CDR2 is FQGNSA. The CDR3 extends over 15 amino acids. The CDR3 nucleotides read TGTGCCAGCAGCACTAAAGCGGGGGTGTCAGATACGCAGTATTTT. Protein product: CASSTKAGVSDTQYF. The variable domain in full, with the rest retrieved from reference TRBV7-2 and TRBJ2-3, is GAGVSQSPSNKVTEKGKDVELRCDPISGHTALYWYRQSLGQGLEFLIYFQGNSAPDKSGLPSDRFSAERTGGSVSTLTIQRTQQEDSAVYLCASSTKAGVSDTQYFGPGTRLTVL.

J is TRBJ1-2 and V is TRBV30; 7 bases map to TRBD1. Germline CDR1 reads GTSNPN; CDR2 reads SVGIG (reference sequence). The ends lost 0 bases at V and 5 bases at J; junction bases unmatched: 15. CDR3 length: 17 amino acids. The CDR3 region has the DNA TGTGCCTGGAGTGTAAGGTTAGGGACAGCGTATTCTTATGGCTACACCTTC. Its translation: CAWSVRLGTAYSYGYTF.

This clonotype was observed many times. The CDR3 loop reads CASSPGLAGVRETQYF. The CDR3 coding sequence is TGTGCCAGCAGTCCAGGACTAGCGGGAGTGAGGGAGACCCAGTACTTC. The chain combines TRBV6-1 with TRBJ2-5; the match to TRBD2 covers 13 bases. Per the germline V gene, CDR1 is MNHNS and CDR2 is SASEGT. The CDR3 totals 16 residues. Germline trimming cut 5 bases from V and 5 bases from J; bases unmatched to any gene: 8.